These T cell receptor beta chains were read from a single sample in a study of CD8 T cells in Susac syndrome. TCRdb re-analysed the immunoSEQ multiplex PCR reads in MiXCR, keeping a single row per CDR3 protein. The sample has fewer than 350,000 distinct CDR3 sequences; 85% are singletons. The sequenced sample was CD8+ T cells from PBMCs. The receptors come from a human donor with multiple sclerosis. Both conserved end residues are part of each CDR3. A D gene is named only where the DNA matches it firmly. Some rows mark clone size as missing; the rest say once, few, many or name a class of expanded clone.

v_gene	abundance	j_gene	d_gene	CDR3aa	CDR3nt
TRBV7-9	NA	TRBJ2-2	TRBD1	CASSSTGGRDTGELFF	TGTGCCAGCAGCTCCACAGGGGGCCGGGACACCGGGGAGCTGTTTTTT
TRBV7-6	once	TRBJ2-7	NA	CASSLQGSSEQYF	TGTGCCAGCAGTTTACAGGGTTCTAGCGAGCAGTACTTC
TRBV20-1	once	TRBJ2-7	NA	CSAREIGVAYEQYF	TGCAGTGCTAGAGAAATCGGGGTGGCCTACGAGCAGTACTTC
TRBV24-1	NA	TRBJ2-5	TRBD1	CATSDPQPSGPGQGPETQYF	TGTGCCACCAGTGATCCTCAGCCTTCAGGTCCTGGACAGGGACCCGAGACCCAGTACTTC
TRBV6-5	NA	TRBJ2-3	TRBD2	CASVPVAGSTDTQYF	TGTGCCAGCGTCCCCGTAGCGGGTAGCACAGATACGCAGTATTTT
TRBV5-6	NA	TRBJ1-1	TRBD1	CASSQDRGPPNTEAFF	TGTGCCAGCAGCCAGGACAGGGGGCCTCCAAACACTGAAGCTTTCTTT
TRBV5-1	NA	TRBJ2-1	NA	CASSIGSQGSRGYNEQFF	TGCGCCAGCAGCATAGGGTCCCAGGGCTCACGAGGCTACAATGAGCAGTTCTTC
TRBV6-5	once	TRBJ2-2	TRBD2	CASSHSPLAGRNTGELFF	TGTGCCAGCAGTCACTCCCCCCTAGCGGGACGGAACACCGGGGAGCTGTTTTTT
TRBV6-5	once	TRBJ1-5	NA	CASSNRQSNQPQHF	TGTGCCAGCAGTAACCGACAGAGCAATCAGCCCCAGCATTTT
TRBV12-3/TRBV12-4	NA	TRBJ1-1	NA	CASSFLGGGTEAFF	TGTGCCAGCAGTTTCCTGGGGGGGGGCACTGAAGCTTTCTTT
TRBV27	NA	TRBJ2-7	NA	CASSFAGYEQYF	TGTGCCAGCAGTTTTGCGGGTTACGAGCAGTACTTC
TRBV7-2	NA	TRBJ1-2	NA	CASSLMFFYGYTF	TGTGCCAGCAGCCTTATGTTTTTCTATGGCTACACCTTC
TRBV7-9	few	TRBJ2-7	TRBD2	CASSSGRLAGGPYEQYF	TGTGCCAGCAGCTCCGGAAGACTAGCGGGAGGGCCCTACGAGCAGTACTTC
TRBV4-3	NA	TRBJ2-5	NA	CASSQDDFKETQYF	TGCGCCAGCAGCCAAGATGACTTCAAGGAGACCCAGTACTTC
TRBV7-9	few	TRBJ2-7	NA	CASSFKGDYEQYF	TGTGCCAGCAGCTTCAAGGGGGACTACGAGCAGTACTTC
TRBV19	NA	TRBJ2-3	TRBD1	CANPTGPGITDTQYF	TGTGCCAACCCGACAGGGCCCGGGATCACCGATACGCAGTATTTT
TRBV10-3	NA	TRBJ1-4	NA	CAISKGRKVATNEKLFF	TGTGCCATCAGTAAGGGTCGGAAGGTTGCAACTAATGAAAAACTGTTTTTT
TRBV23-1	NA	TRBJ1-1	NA	CASPGRDCTEAFF	TGCGCCAGCCCAGGCAGGGATTGTACTGAAGCTTTCTTT
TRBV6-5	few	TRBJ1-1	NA	CASSYLEGSNTEAFF	TGTGCCAGCAGTTACCTCGAGGGATCGAACACTGAAGCTTTCTTT
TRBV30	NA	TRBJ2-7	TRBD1	CAWMGDRGNEQYF	TGTGCCTGGATGGGGGACAGGGGTAACGAGCAGTACTTC
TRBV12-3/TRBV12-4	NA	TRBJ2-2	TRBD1	CASRQGQTYTGELFF	TGTGCCAGCAGGCAGGGACAGACGTACACCGGGGAGCTGTTTTTT
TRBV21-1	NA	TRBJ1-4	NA	CASLSPTGLAENEKLFF	TGTGCCAGCTTATCGCCCACCGGACTGGCAGAAAATGAAAAACTGTTTTTT
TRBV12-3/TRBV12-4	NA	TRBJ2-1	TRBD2	CASSSGGLGEEQFF	TGTGCCAGCAGTTCCGGAGGACTAGGGGAGGAGCAGTTCTTC
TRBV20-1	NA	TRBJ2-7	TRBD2	CSARWTGVEREGYYEQYF	TGCAGTGCTAGATGGACGGGCGTCGAGCGGGAGGGTTATTACGAGCAGTACTTC
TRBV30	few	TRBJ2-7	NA	CAWSLMTGGEQYF	TGTGCCTGGAGTTTAATGACGGGTGGGGAGCAGTACTTC
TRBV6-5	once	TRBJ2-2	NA	CASSYGVYRGQRNTGELFF	TGTGCCAGCAGTTACGGCGTATATCGGGGACAAAGAAACACCGGGGAGCTGTTTTTT
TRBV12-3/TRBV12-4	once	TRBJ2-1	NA	CASSRVGPSSYNEQFF	TGTGCCAGCAGTCGTGTCGGACCAAGCTCCTACAATGAGCAGTTCTTC
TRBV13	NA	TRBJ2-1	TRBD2	CASSLEREYNEQFF	TGTGCCAGCAGCCTCGAGCGGGAGTACAATGAGCAGTTCTTC
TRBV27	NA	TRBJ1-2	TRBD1	CASSGQENGYTF	TGTGCCAGCAGTGGACAGGAAAATGGCTACACCTTC
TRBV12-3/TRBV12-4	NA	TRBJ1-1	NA	CASSPRPILNTEAFF	TGTGCCAGCAGTCCACGACCTATATTGAACACTGAAGCTTTCTTT
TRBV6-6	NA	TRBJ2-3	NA	CASSPSWGLTDTQYF	TGTGCCAGCAGCCCTTCTTGGGGGCTCACAGATACGCAGTATTTT
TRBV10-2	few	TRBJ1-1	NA	CASSEPGAYMNTEAFF	TGCGCCAGCAGTGAGCCGGGCGCTTATATGAACACTGAAGCTTTCTTT
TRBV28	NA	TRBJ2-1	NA	CASSDRSLDEQFF	TGTGCCAGCAGTGACAGGTCCTTGGATGAGCAGTTCTTC
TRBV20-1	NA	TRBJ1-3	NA	CSARDWGAAGNTIYF	TGCAGTGCTAGAGATTGGGGGGCGGCTGGAAACACCATATATTTT
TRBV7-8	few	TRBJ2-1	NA	CASSLAAGIRFF	TGTGCCAGCAGCTTAGCCGCTGGAATTCGGTTCTTC
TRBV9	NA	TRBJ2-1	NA	CASSVSGRKKSGSSYNEQFF	TGTGCCAGCAGCGTTTCCGGTAGAAAGAAGAGCGGAAGCTCCTACAATGAGCAGTTCTTC
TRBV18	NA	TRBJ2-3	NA	CASSPFRRDEQSSTDTQYF	TGTGCCAGCTCACCTTTTAGGAGGGATGAGCAATCGAGCACAGATACGCAGTATTTT
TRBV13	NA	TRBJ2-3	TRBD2	CASSLEREAQYF	TGTGCCAGCAGCTTAGAGCGGGAGGCGCAGTATTTT
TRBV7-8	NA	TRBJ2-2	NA	CASSLGGVGPGELFF	TGTGCCAGCAGCTTAGGTGGGGTCGGCCCCGGGGAGCTGTTTTTT
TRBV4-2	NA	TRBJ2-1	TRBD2	CASSQAGLAVNEQFF	TGTGCCAGCAGCCAAGCGGGACTAGCGGTCAATGAGCAGTTCTTC
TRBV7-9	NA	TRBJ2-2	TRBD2	CASSPLAAGENTGELFF	TGTGCCAGCAGCCCCCTAGCGGCGGGAGAGAACACCGGGGAGCTGTTTTTT